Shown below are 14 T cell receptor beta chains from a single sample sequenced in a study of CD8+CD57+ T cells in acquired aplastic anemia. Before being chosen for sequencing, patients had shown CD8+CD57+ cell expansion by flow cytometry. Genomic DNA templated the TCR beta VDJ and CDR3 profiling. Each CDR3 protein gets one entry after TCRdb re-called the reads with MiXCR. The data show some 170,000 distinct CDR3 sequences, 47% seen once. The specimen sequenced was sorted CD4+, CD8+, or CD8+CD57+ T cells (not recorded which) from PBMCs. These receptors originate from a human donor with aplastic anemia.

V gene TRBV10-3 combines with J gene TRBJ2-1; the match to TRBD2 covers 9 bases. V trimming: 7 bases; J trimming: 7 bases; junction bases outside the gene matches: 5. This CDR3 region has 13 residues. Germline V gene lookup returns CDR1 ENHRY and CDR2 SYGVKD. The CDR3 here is CAIMAGGGNEQFF. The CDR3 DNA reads TGTGCCATCATGGCGGGAGGGGGAAATGAGCAGTTCTTC.

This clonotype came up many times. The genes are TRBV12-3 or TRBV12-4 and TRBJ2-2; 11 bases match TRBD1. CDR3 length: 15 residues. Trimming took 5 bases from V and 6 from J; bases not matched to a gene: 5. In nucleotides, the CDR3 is TGTGCCAGCAGTGGACAGGGGGCTGTGGCCGGGGAGCTGTTTTTT. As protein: CASSGQGAVAGELFF.

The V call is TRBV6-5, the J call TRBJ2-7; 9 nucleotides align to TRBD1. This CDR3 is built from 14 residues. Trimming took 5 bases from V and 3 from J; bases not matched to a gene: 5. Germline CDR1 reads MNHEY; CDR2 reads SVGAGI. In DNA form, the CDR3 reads TGTGCCAGCAGTAACAAGGGACAGGGCTACGAGCAGTACTTC. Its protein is CASSNKGQGYEQYF.

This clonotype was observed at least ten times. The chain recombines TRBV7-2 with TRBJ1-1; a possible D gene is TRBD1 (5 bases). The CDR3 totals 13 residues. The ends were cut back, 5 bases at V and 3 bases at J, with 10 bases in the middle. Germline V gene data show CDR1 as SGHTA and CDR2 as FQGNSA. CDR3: CASSPRQHTEAFF. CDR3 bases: TGTGCCAGCAGCCCCCGACAGCACACTGAAGCTTTCTTT.

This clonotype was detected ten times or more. CDR3 in amino acids: CASSIDLGGGDAFF. CDR3 bases: TGTGCCAGTAGTATAGACCTGGGGGGCGGCGACGCTTTCTTT. J is TRBJ1-1 and V is TRBV19; perhaps TRBD1 as D (6 bases). The V and J ends lost 0 bases and 11 bases respectively, with 16 bases between them. Germline CDR1 is LNHDA and CDR2 is SQIVND (reference sequence). This CDR3 is built from 14 residues.

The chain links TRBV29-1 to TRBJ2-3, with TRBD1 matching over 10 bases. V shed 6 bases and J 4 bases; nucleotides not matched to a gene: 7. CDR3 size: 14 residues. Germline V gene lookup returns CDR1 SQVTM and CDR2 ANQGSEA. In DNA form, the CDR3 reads TGCAGCGTCACGGGACAGGGGAGAGCAGATACGCAGTATTTT. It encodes CSVTGQGRADTQYF.

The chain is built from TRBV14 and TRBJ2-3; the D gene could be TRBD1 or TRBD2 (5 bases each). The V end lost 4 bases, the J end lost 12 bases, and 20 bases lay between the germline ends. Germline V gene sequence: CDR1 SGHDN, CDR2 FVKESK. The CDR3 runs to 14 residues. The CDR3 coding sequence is TGTGCCAGCAGCCGAGACAAAGGTGGGACCCCCCAGTATTTT. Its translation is CASSRDKGGTPQYF.

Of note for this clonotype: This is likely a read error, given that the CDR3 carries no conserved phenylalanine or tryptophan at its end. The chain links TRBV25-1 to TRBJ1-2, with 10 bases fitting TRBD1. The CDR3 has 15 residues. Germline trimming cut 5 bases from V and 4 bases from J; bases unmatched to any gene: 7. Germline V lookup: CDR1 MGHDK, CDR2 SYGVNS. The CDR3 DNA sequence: TGTGCCAGCAGTTCTGGACAGGGGGTAGGCTATGGCTACACCTAC. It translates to CASSSGQGVGYGYTY.

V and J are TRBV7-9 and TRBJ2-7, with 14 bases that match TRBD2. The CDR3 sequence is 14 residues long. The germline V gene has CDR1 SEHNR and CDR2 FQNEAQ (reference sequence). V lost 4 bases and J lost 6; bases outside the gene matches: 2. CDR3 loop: CASSSGTSGSEQYF. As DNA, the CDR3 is TGTGCCAGCAGCTCCGGGACTAGCGGGAGCGAGCAGTACTTC.

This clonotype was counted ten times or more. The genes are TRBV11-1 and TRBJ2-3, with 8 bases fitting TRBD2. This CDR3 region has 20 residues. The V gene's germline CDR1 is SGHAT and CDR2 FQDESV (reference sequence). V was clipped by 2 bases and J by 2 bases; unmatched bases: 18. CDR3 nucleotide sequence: TGTGCCAGCAGCTTACCACTCGCTAAACGGGGGGGCGGTTTCACAGATACGCAGTATTTT. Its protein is CASSLPLAKRGGGFTDTQYF.

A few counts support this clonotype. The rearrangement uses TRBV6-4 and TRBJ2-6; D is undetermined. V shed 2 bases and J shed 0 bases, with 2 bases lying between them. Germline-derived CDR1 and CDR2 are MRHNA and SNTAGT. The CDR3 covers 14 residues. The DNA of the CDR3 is TGTGCCAGCAGTGACAACTCTGGGGCCAACGTCCTGACTTTC. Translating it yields CASSDNSGANVLTF.

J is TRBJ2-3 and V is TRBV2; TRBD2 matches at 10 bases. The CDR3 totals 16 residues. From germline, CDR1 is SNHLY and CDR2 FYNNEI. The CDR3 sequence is CAREGAGGLSTDTQYF. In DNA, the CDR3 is TGTGCTAGAGAAGGAGCGGGGGGGCTTAGCACAGATACGCAGTATTTT.

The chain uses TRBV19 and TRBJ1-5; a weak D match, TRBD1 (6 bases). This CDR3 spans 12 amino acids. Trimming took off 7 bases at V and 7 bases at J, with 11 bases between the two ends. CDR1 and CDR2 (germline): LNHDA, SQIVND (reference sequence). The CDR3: CASTQGGQPQHF. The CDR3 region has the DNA TGTGCCAGTACACAGGGAGGCCAGCCCCAGCATTTT.

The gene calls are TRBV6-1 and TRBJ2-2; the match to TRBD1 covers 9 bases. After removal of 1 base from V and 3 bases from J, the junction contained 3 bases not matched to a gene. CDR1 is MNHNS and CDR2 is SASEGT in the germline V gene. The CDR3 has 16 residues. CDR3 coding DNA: TGTGCCAGCAGTGAAGGCACAGGGGGCTACACCGGGGAGCTGTTTTTT. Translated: CASSEGTGGYTGELFF.